Following are 24 T cell receptor beta chains from one sample sequenced in a study of T cells after posttransplantation cyclophosphamide. Busulfan-fludarabine conditioning, marrow transplant, and cyclophosphamide on days +3 and +4 were administered. The data were produced by immunoSEQ multiplex PCR, yet TCRdb's version contains in-frame clones alone and is incomplete. The sample lists over 20,000 clones, roughly nine tenths seen once, with 9.5% to 13% in the top ten. The material sequenced was PBMCs, taken after allogeneic stem cell transplant with posttransplant cyclophosphamide. These receptors all stem from a female patient younger than 45 who received an allogeneic stem cell transplant from an unrelated donor, was CMV-positive, and had no GVHD. Some of the T cells may derive from the graft donor.

The chain is built from TRBV6-5 and TRBJ1-1; 7 nucleotides match TRBD1. V shed 4 bases, J shed 5 bases, and the junction held 7 bases outside the gene matches. In germline, CDR1 is MNHEY, CDR2 SVGAGI. There are 14 residues in the CDR3. In DNA form, the CDR3 reads TGTGCCAGCAGTTCACAGGGGCCGGGAACTGAAGCTTTCTTT. This codes for CASSSQGPGTEAFF.

The chain uses TRBV2 and TRBJ1-6; D not resolved. This CDR3 contains 12 residues. Germline assignment: CDR1 SNHLY and CDR2 FYNNEI. Trimming shortened V by 6 bases and J by 7 bases, and 7 bases separated the two germline ends. CDR3 DNA sequence: TGTGCCAGCAGCCGAGGGAATTCACCCCTCCACTTT. Translating it yields CASSRGNSPLHF.

Comments on this clone: The junction departs from the called germline gene at one end, perhaps through a read error. The chain is built from TRBV6-4 and TRBJ1-5; no clear D. The CDR3 has 18 residues. Germline lookup yields CDR1 MRHNA and CDR2 SNTAGT. The CDR3 reads CASSYSSRGSLYDDPQHF. CDR3 DNA: TGTGCCAGCAGTTACTCGAGTCGCGGGTCCCTTTACGATGATCCCCAGCATTTT.

This clone showed up just once. The chain joins TRBV5-1 to TRBJ2-1; the match to TRBD2 covers 15 bases. V trimming: 0 bases; J trimming: 4 bases; junction bases outside the gene matches: 5. There are 18 residues in the CDR3. Germline CDR1 reads SGHRS; CDR2 reads YFSETQ. The CDR3 sequence: CASSLVGLAGGRYNEQFF. DNA of the CDR3: TGCGCCAGCAGCTTGGTAGGACTAGCGGGGGGGCGGTACAATGAGCAGTTCTTC.

For the CDR3, the DNA is TGTGCCAGCGGGACTAGCGGGGATTACACAGATACGCAGTATTTT. Translating it yields CASGTSGDYTDTQYF. The J gene is TRBJ2-3, the V gene TRBV28; 13 bases align to TRBD2. Per the germline V gene, CDR1 is MDHEN and CDR2 is SYDVKM. Trimming removed 8 bases from V and 2 bases from J; junction bases left unmatched: 4. The CDR3 sequence is 15 residues long.

The chain uses TRBV28 and TRBJ1-2; 8 bases fit TRBD1. The CDR3 has 17 amino acids. Germline V gene sequence: CDR1 MDHEN, CDR2 SYDVKM. The V and J ends lost 10 bases and 2 bases, in that order; junction bases with no gene match: 18. The CDR3 loop reads CATLYGQGALRNYGYTF. The CDR3 DNA follows: TGTGCCACCCTTTATGGGCAGGGGGCCTTGAGGAACTATGGCTACACCTTC.

The J gene is TRBJ2-2, the V gene TRBV7-8, with 11 bases fitting TRBD1. V was clipped by 6 bases and J by 5 bases; unmatched bases: 5. This CDR3 is built from 15 residues. In germline, CDR1 is SGHVS, CDR2 FQNEAQ. The CDR3 loop is CASRDRGRGTGELFF. The CDR3 DNA reads as TGTGCCAGCAGGGACAGGGGGCGCGGTACCGGGGAGCTGTTTTTT.

In its sample, this clone was seen once. The chain has TRBV20-1 and TRBJ2-3; D not certain. Germline loops: CDR1 DFQATT, CDR2 SNEGSKA (reference sequence). There are 11 residues in the CDR3. V dropped 5 bases and J dropped 3 bases, with 6 bases sitting between them. In DNA, the CDR3 is TGCAGTGCTGAGACTACAGATACGCAGTATTTT. Translated, it gives CSAETTDTQYF.

The CDR3 DNA reads TGTGCCAGCAGCTCACCGGGACTGACCGCGAACACCGGGGAGCTGTTTTTT. The encoded protein is CASSSPGLTANTGELFF. The J gene is TRBJ2-2, the V gene TRBV13; possibly TRBD2 for D (6 bases). Germline V CDR1 and CDR2: PRHDT, FYEKMQ (reference sequence). V was pared by 4 bases and J by 0 bases, with 15 bases between. The CDR3 sequence is 17 residues long.

The rearrangement joins TRBV10-3 to TRBJ2-1; 9 bases line up with TRBD2. The CDR3 is 14 amino acids. The trim removed 5 bases at V and 7 bases at J, leaving 6 bases unmatched. Germline lookup yields CDR1 ENHRY and CDR2 SYGVKD. The CDR3 region is CAISHLAGTNEQFF. CDR3 coding DNA: TGTGCCATCAGTCATCTAGCGGGGACTAATGAGCAGTTCTTC.

This chain connects TRBV25-1 to TRBJ1-1; D possibly corresponds to TRBD1 (6 bases). The CDR3 has 14 residues. CDR1 MGHDK and CDR2 SYGVNS come from the germline V gene. The V end lost 4 bases, the J end lost 1 base, and 10 bases lay between the germline ends. The CDR3 is CASSVPGQNTEAFF. The CDR3 DNA follows: TGTGCCAGCAGTGTACCGGGACAGAACACTGAAGCTTTCTTT.

The chain couples TRBV2 to TRBJ2-5, with D possibly matching TRBD1 (5 bases). V dropped 5 bases and J dropped 2 bases, with 6 bases sitting between them. This CDR3 comprises 12 residues. In germline, CDR1 is SNHLY, CDR2 FYNNEI. CDR3 in amino acids: CASSRGQETQYF. CDR3 sequence (DNA): TGTGCCAGCAGTAGGGGTCAAGAGACCCAGTACTTC.

This clone has more than one count but fewer than ten. The chain has TRBV19 and TRBJ1-1, with 9 bases that match TRBD1. The germline V gene has CDR1 LNHDA and CDR2 SQIVND (reference sequence). Trimming at V came to 3 bases and at J to 3 bases, leaving 11 bases not matched to a gene. The CDR3 runs to 17 residues. Here the CDR3 DNA reads TGTGCCAGTAGTATCCCCCCCCACAGGGGGCACGACACTGAAGCTTTCTTT. As protein: CASSIPPHRGHDTEAFF.

This clone was counted a single time. The chain uses TRBV7-9 and TRBJ1-1, with D perhaps TRBD1 (5 bases). The CDR3 sequence is 14 residues long. Trimming pared 3 bases from V and 1 base from J, leaving 9 bases between. CDR1 and CDR2 from the germline V gene are SEHNR and FQNEAQ (reference sequence). CDR3 region: CASSLGGRNTEAFF. CDR3 nucleotides: TGTGCCAGCAGCTTGGGGGGGAGGAACACTGAAGCTTTCTTT.

This rearrangement joins TRBV14 to TRBJ2-3; D may be TRBD2 (7 bases). The germline V and J ends were trimmed by 0 bases and 2 bases, with 12 bases remaining between them. The CDR3 is 16 residues long. Germline CDR1 is SGHDN and CDR2 is FVKESK. The CDR3 spells CASSQEGGGITDTQYF. The CDR3 bases are TGTGCCAGCAGCCAAGAAGGGGGGGGGATCACAGATACGCAGTATTTT.

The V call is TRBV6-4, the J call TRBJ1-2; D ambiguous. Deletions cut 3 bases from V and 2 bases from J, with 10 bases between. CDR3 length equals 14 residues. Per germline, CDR1 MRHNA and CDR2 SNTAGT. The CDR3 DNA is TGTGCCAGCAGTGAAGAATACAGAAACTATGGCTACACCTTC. It yields the protein CASSEEYRNYGYTF.

The DNA for the CDR3 is TGTGCCAGCTCACCCAATAACAGGGTTGAGACCCAGTACTTC. Translating gives CASSPNNRVETQYF. This chain links TRBV18 with TRBJ2-5; D possibly corresponds to TRBD1 (6 bases). V was trimmed by 3 bases and J by 5 bases, leaving 13 bases between them. Germline V gives CDR1 KGHSH, CDR2 LQKENI. This CDR3 has 14 amino acids. Drawing the rest from reference TRBV18 and TRBJ2-5, the complete variable domain is NAGVMQNPRHLVRRRGQEARLRCSPMKGHSHVYWYRQLPEEGLKFMVYLQKENIIDESGMPKERFSAEFPKEGPSILRIQQVVRGDSAAYFCASSPNNRVETQYFGPGTRLLVL.

V is TRBV5-1 and J is TRBJ2-5, with 7 bases fitting TRBD1. This CDR3 has 14 residues. CDR1 and CDR2 (germline): SGHRS, YFSETQ. The V gene end was trimmed by 1 base and the J gene end by 3 bases; junction bases not matched to a gene: 3. The CDR3 reads CASSLTGTEETQYF. CDR3 DNA: TGCGCCAGCAGCTTGACTGGGACAGAAGAGACCCAGTACTTC. The full variable domain, completed using reference TRBV5-1 and TRBJ2-5, is KAGVTQTPRYLIKTRGQQVTLSCSPISGHRSVSWYQQTPGQGLQFLFEYFSETQRNKGNFPGRFSGRQFSNSRSEMNVSTLELGDSALYLCASSLTGTEETQYFGPGTRLLVL.

This chain connects TRBV6-1 to TRBJ1-2; D is uncertain. The CDR3 length is 12 residues. Germline V CDR1 and CDR2: MNHNS, SASEGT. The V gene lost 4 bases and the J gene lost 3 bases, with 6 bases spanning the gap. CDR3: CASSALDYGYTF. The CDR3 nucleotides are TGTGCCAGCAGTGCTCTAGACTATGGCTACACCTTC.

The chain recombines TRBV6-1 with TRBJ1-5; D is perhaps TRBD1 (5 bases). The CDR3 loop spans 14 amino acids. The V end was cut by 6 bases, the J end by 5 bases, with 14 bases between. Germline V gene data show CDR1 as MNHNS and CDR2 as SASEGT. CDR3 residues: CASRHATDHQPQHF. CDR3 bases: TGTGCCAGCAGACACGCGACAGACCATCAGCCCCAGCATTTT.

The gene calls are TRBV29-1 and TRBJ1-5; D is possibly TRBD1 (5 bases). The germline V gene has CDR1 SQVTM and CDR2 ANQGSEA. Trimming pared 6 bases from V and 4 bases from J, leaving 10 bases between. This CDR3 is 12 amino acids long. This CDR3 is CSVGAGNQPQHF. The DNA of the CDR3 is TGCAGCGTAGGGGCAGGTAATCAGCCCCAGCATTTT.

The chain employs TRBV6-5 and TRBJ2-7; 7 bases map to TRBD1. The junction had 5 bases not matched to a gene; V was cut back by 6 bases and J by 3 bases. Germline-derived CDR1 and CDR2 are MNHEY and SVGAGI. This CDR3 spans 13 amino acids. This CDR3 is CASRQRQGYEQYF. The CDR3 DNA follows: TGTGCCAGCAGGCAACGACAGGGCTACGAGCAGTACTTC.

The chain is built from TRBV5-4 and TRBJ2-1; perhaps TRBD1 as D (6 bases). V was shortened by 0 bases and J by 5 bases, with 12 bases between the two germline ends. Germline assignment: CDR1 SGHNT and CDR2 YYREEE (reference sequence). The CDR3 covers 15 residues. In DNA form, the CDR3 reads TGTGCCAGCAGCTTGGTTCTGGGGGCCCACAATGAGCAGTTCTTC. This codes for CASSLVLGAHNEQFF.

V gene TRBV5-1 combines with J gene TRBJ2-7, with 9 bases identical to TRBD2. Germline trimming cut 0 bases from V and 3 bases from J; bases unmatched to any gene: 1. Per the germline V gene, CDR1 is SGHRS and CDR2 is YFSETQ. The CDR3 contains 14 residues. The CDR3 sequence is CASSLDSGGYEQYF. The CDR3 nucleotides read TGCGCCAGCAGCTTGGATAGCGGGGGCTACGAGCAGTACTTC. The full variable domain, with the rest looked up from reference TRBV5-1 and TRBJ2-7, is KAGVTQTPRYLIKTRGQQVTLSCSPISGHRSVSWYQQTPGQGLQFLFEYFSETQRNKGNFPGRFSGRQFSNSRSEMNVSTLELGDSALYLCASSLDSGGYEQYFGPGTRLTVT.